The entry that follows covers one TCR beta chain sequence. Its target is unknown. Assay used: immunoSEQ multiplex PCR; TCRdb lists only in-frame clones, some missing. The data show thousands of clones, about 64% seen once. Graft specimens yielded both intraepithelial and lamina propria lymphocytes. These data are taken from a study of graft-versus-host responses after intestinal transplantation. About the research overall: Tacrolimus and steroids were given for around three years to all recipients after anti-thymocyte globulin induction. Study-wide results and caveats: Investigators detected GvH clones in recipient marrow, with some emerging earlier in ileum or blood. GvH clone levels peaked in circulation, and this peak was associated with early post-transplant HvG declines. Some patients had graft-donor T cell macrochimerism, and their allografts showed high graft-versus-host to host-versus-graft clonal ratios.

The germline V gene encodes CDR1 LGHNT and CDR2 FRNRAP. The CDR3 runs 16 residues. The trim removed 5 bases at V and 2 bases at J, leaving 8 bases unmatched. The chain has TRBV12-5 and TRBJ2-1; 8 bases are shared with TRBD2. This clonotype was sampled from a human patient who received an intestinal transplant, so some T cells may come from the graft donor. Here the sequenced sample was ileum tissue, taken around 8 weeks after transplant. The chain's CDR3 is CASGKSGGSPYNEQFF. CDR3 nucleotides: TGTGCTAGTGGTAAGAGCGGGGGCTCCCCCTACAATGAGCAGTTCTTC.